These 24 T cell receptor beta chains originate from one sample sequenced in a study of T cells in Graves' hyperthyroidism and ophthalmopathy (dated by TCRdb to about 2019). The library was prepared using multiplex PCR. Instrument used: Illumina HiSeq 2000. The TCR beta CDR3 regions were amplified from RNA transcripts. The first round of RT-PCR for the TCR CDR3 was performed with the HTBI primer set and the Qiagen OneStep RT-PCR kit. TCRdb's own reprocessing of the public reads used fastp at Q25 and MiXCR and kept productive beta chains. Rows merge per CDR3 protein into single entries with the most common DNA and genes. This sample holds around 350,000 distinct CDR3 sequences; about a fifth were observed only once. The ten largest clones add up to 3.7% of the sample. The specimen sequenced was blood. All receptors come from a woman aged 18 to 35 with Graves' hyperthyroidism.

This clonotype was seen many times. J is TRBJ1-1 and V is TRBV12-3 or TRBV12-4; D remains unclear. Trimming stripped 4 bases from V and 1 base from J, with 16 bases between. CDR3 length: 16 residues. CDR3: CASSSGGLNGNTEAFF. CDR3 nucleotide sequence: TGTGCCAGCAGTTCAGGAGGGTTAAATGGGAACACTGAAGCTTTCTTT.

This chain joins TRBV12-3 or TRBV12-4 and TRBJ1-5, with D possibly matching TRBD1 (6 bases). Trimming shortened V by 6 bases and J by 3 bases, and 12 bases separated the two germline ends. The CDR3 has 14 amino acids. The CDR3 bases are TGTGCCAGCAGCAGGGGCCTCGTCAATCAGCCCCAGCATTTT. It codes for CASSRGLVNQPQHF.

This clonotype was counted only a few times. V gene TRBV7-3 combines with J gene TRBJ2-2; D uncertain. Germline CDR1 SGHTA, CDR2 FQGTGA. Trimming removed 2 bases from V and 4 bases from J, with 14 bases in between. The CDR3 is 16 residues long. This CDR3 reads CASSLSTGVGTGELFF. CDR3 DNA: TGTGCCAGCAGCTTATCCACTGGCGTCGGCACCGGGGAGCTGTTTTTT.

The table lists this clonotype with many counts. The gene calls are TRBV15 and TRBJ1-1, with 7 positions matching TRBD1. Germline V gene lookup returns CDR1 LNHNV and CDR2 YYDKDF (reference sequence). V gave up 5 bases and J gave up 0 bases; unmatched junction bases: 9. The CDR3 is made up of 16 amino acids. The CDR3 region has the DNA TGTGCCACCAGCGGTTACAGGGGTGGGATGAACACTGAAGCTTTCTTT. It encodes CATSGYRGGMNTEAFF.

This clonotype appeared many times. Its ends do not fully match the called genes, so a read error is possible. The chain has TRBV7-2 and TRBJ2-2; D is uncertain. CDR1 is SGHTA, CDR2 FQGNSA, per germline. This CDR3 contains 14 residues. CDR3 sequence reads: CACSLASKTGELFF. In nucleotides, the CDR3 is TGTGCCTGCAGCTTAGCCTCGAAGACCGGGGAGCTGTTTTTT.

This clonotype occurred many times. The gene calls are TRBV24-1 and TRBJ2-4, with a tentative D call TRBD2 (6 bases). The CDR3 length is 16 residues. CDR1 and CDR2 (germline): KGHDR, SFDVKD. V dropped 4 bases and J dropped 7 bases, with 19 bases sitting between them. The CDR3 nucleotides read TGTGCCACCAGTGACCTTCCAGACACCGCGGGGAACATTCAGTACTTC. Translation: CATSDLPDTAGNIQYF.

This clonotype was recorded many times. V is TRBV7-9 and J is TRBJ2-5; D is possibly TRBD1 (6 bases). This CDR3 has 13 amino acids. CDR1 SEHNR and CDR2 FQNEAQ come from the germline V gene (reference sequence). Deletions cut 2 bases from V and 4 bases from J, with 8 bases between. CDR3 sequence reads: CASSLSRGETQYF. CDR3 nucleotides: TGTGCCAGCAGCTTATCCAGGGGAGAGACCCAGTACTTC.

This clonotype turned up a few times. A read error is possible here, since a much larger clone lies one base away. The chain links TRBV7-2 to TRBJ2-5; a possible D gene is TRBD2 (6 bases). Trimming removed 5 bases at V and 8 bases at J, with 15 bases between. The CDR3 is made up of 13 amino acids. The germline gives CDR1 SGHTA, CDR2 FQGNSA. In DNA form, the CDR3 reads TGTGCCAGCAGCCAGGGCTGGGGGGATACCCAGTACTTC. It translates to CASSQGWGDTQYF.

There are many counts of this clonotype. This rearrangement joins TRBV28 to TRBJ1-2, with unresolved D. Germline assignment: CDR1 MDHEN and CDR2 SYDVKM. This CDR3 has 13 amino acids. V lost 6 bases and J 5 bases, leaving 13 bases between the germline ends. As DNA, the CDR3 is TGTGCCAGCAGCCGCAGACTGGGATATGGCTACACCTTC. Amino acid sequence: CASSRRLGYGYTF.

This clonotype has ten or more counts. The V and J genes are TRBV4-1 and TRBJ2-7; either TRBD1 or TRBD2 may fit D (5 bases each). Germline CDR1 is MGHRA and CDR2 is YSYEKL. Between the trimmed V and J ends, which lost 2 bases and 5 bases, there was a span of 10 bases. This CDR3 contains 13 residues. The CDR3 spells CASSQKRDDEQYF. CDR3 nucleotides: TGCGCCAGCAGCCAAAAACGGGACGACGAGCAGTACTTC.

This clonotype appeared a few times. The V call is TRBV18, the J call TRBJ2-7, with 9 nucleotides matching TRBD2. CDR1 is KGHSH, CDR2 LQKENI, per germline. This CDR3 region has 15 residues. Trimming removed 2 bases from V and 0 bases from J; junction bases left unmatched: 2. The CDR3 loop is CASSPWRGGSYEQYF. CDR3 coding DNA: TGTGCCAGCTCACCATGGCGGGGGGGCTCCTACGAGCAGTACTTC.

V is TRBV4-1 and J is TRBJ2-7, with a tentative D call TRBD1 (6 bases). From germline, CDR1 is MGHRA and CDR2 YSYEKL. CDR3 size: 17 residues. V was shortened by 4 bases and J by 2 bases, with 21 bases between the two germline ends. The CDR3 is CASSPSFGRGATYEQYF. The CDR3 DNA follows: TGCGCCAGCAGCCCATCCTTTGGCAGGGGAGCAACCTACGAGCAGTACTTC.

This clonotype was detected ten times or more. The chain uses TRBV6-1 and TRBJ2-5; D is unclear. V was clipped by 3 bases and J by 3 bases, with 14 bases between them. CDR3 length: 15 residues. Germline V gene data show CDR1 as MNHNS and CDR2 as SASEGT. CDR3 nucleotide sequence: TGTGCCAGCAGTGATCGGCGCACAGTCAAAGAGACCCAGTACTTC. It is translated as CASSDRRTVKETQYF.

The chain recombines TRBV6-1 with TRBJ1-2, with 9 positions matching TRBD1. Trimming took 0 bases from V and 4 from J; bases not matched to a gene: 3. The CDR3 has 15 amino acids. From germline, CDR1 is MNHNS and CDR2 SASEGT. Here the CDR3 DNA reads TGTGCCAGCAGTGAAGCGGGACAGGGCCGCTATGGCTACACCTTC. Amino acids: CASSEAGQGRYGYTF.

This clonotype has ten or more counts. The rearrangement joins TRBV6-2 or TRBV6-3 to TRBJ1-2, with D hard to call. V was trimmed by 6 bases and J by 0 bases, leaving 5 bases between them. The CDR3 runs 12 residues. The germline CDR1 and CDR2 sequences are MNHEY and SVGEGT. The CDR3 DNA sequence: TGTGCCAGCAGGAATCCTAACTATGGCTACACCTTC. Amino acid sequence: CASRNPNYGYTF.

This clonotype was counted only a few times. CDR3 residues: CASNFRTSGTGASGGELFF. The CDR3 DNA follows: TGTGCCAGCAACTTTCGGACCTCCGGGACAGGGGCCTCTGGCGGGGAGCTGTTTTTT. The rearrangement joins TRBV2 to TRBJ2-2; 10 positions match TRBD1. CDR3 size: 19 residues. The V gene end was trimmed by 7 bases and the J gene end by 7 bases; junction bases not matched to a gene: 21. Germline V gene lookup returns CDR1 SNHLY and CDR2 FYNNEI. The entire variable domain, with the rest obtained from reference TRBV2 and TRBJ2-2, is as follows: EPEVTQTPSHQVTQMGQEVILRCVPISNHLYFYWYRQILGQKVEFLVSFYNNEISEKSEIFDDQFSVERPDGSNFTLKIRSTKLEDSAMYFCASNFRTSGTGASGGELFFGEGSRLTVL.

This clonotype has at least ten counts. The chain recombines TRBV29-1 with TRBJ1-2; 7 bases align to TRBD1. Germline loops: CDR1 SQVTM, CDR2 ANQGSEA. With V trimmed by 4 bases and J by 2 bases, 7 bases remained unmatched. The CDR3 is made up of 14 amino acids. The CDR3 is CSVGDNRGNYGYTF. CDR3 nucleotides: TGCAGCGTTGGGGATAACAGGGGAAACTATGGCTACACCTTC.

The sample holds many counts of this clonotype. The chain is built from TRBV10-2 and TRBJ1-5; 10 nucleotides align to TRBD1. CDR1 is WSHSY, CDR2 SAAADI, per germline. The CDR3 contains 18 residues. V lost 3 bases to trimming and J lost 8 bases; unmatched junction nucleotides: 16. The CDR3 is CASSESDRGDRVSKPQHF. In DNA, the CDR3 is TGCGCCAGCAGTGAATCGGACAGGGGGGATAGAGTATCCAAGCCCCAGCATTTT.

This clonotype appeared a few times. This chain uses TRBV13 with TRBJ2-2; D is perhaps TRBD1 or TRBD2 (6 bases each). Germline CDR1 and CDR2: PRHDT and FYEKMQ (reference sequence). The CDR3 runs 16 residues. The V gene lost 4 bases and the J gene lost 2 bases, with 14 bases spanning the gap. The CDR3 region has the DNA TGTGCCAGCAGCTCCTTTTGGGGGGCTAACACCGGGGAGCTGTTTTTT. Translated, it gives CASSSFWGANTGELFF.

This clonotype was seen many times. The chain's CDR3 is CSVGYTGQEHLRAFF. The CDR3 DNA sequence: TGCAGCGTTGGGTATACGGGACAGGAACATTTGCGAGCTTTCTTT. J is TRBJ1-1 and V is TRBV29-1; TRBD1 aligns across 8 bases. V was clipped by 4 bases and J by 10 bases; unmatched bases: 17. The germline V gene has CDR1 SQVTM and CDR2 ANQGSEA. CDR3 length equals 15 residues.

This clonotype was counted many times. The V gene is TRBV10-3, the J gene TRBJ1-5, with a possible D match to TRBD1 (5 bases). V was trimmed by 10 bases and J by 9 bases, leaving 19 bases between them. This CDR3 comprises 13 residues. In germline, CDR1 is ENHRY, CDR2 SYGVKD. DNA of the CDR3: TGTGCCACCGAAGGGACTTCGGCGGGGCCCCAGCATTTT. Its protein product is CATEGTSAGPQHF.

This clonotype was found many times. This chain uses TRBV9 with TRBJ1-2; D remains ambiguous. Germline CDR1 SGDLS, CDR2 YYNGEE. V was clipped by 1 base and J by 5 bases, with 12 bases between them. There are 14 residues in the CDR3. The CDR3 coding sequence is TGTGCCAGCAGCGTAAACATAGTCCGATATGGCTACACCTTC. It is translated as CASSVNIVRYGYTF.

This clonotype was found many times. The CDR3 here is CASSPAGTAYEQYF. The CDR3 DNA reads TGTGCCAGCTCACCAGCCGGGACAGCTTACGAGCAGTACTTC. V usage is TRBV18 and J usage is TRBJ2-7; 7 bases align to TRBD1. V lost 2 bases, J lost 4 bases, and 5 bases stayed unmatched. The CDR3 has 14 residues. CDR1 is KGHSH and CDR2 is LQKENI in the germline V gene.

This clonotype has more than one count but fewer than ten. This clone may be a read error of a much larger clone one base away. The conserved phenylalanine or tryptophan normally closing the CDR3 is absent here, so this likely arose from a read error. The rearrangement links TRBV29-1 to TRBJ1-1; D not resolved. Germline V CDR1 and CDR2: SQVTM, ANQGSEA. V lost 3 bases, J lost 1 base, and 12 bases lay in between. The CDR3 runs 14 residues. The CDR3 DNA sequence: TGCAGCGTTGATCGTAGAGTGGCGAACACTGAAGCTTTCTAT. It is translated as CSVDRRVANTEAFY.